This T cell receptor (beta chain) is from a study of blood T cell repertoires in COVID-19. The wider study: From the United States, Italy and Spain came samples of acute and convalescent COVID-19. T cells, B-cell-depleted T cells, or PBMCs supplied cDNA or gDNA.

In the study's own analysis: Amplified reference gene primers provided the basis for estimating nucleated cell counts. Sequencing was performed with immunoSEQ multiplex PCR; in TCRdb, only in-frame clones are kept and a portion is missing. The V and J calls and clone size are taken from that table; D and trimming were inferred from the DNA. The sample includes roughly 180,000 clones, 75% to 85% seen only once; the top ten take around 10%. Patients at the Seattle site were enrolled during active infection and followed longitudinally. CDR1 and CDR2 from the germline V gene are SGHRS and YFSETQ. The V gene lost 4 bases and the J gene lost 5 bases, with 3 bases spanning the gap. The CDR3 is 11 amino acids.

This TCR was sampled from a woman between 35 and 50 years old with COVID-19, enrolled during active disease. The rearrangement links TRBV5-1 to TRBJ2-2; D ambiguous. Sequencing used peripheral blood. The CDR3 is CASSQTGELFF. The CDR3 bases are TGCGCCAGCAGCCAGACCGGGGAGCTGTTTTTT.